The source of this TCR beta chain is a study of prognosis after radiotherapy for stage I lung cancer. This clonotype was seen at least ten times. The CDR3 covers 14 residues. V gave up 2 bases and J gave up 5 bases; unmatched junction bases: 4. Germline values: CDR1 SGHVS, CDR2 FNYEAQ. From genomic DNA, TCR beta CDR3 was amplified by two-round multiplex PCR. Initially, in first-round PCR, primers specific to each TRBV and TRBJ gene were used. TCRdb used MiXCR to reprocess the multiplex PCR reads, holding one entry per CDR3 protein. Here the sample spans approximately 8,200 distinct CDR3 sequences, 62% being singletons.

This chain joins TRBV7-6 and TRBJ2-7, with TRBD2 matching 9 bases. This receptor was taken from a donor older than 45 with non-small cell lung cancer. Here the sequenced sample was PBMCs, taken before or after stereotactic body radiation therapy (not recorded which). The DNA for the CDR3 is TGTGCCAGCAGCTTATTAGCGGGAGCTCACGAGCAGTACTTC. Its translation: CASSLLAGAHEQYF.